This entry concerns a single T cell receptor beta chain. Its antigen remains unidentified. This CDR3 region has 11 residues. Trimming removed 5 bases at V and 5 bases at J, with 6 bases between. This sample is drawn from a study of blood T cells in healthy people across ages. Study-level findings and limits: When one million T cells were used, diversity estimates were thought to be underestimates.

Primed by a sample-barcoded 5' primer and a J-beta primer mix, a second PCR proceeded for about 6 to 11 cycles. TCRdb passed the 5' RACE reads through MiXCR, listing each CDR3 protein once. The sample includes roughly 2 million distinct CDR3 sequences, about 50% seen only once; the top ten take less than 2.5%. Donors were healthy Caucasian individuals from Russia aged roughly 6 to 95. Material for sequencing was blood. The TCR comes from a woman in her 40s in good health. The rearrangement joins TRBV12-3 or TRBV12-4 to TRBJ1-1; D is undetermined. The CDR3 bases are TGTGCCAGCAGTATCAGGACTGAAGCTTTCTTT. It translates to CASSIRTEAFF.